The TCR beta chain under discussion was sequenced for a study of blood T cell repertoires in COVID-19. Study overall: Acute and convalescent COVID-19 samples came from the United States, Italy and Spain. PBMCs, B-cell-depleted T cells, or T cells were the source of the cDNA or gDNA that made up the material.

CDR3 length: 15 amino acids. Germline-derived CDR1 and CDR2 are KGHDR and SFDVKD. V gave up 3 bases and J gave up 2 bases; unmatched junction bases: 4. In the authors' workflow: Reference gene primer amplification gave nucleated cell count estimates. Some clones are missing from TCRdb's copy, which holds only in-frame ones; the method was immunoSEQ multiplex PCR. Clonal size and the V and J genes are those of that table, whereas D and trimming came from the DNA. The sample yields some 120,000 clones, about three quarters seen once. The clonotype was recovered from a woman aged 65 to 85 with acute or convalescent COVID-19. The sequencing input was peripheral blood. The chain combines TRBV24-1 with TRBJ2-7, with 9 bases identical to TRBD2. CDR3 residues: CATSDRLAATYEQYF. Here the CDR3 DNA reads TGTGCCACCAGTGATCGACTAGCGGCTACCTACGAGCAGTACTTC.